These T cell receptor beta chains were read from a single sample in a study of cytomegalovirus exposure and HLA in healthy donors. Here immunoSEQ multiplex PCR was the method, and the copy in TCRdb shows in-frame clones only, minus some. The sample carries approximately 65,000 clones, approximately 96% recorded once. Sequencing was performed on PBMCs. Every receptor here comes from a woman aged 18-30 years in good health and CMV-seropositive. CDR3s leave out the opening cysteine and the closing phenylalanine or tryptophan. The D gene is left open where the match is weak.

J gene: TRBJ1-5; D gene: TRBD1; V gene: TRBV11-2; CDR3 protein: ASSLGDNRGQPQH
J gene: TRBJ2-3; D gene: -; V gene: TRBV7-2; CDR3 protein: ASSLGGYTDTQY
J gene: TRBJ1-4; D gene: TRBD1; V gene: TRBV4-2; CDR3 protein: ASSQGTGDEKLF
J gene: TRBJ2-5; D gene: TRBD2; V gene: TRBV4-1; CDR3 protein: ASKLTQGGLAGRWETQY
J gene: TRBJ2-2; D gene: TRBD2; V gene: TRBV6-1; CDR3 protein: ASSGLAGLPHTGELF
J gene: TRBJ2-3; D gene: TRBD1; V gene: TRBV5-8; CDR3 protein: ASSLRTGGPDTQY
J gene: TRBJ2-3; D gene: -; V gene: TRBV5-3; CDR3 protein: ARSLPYRGTDTQY
J gene: TRBJ1-2; D gene: -; V gene: TRBV13; CDR3 protein: ASSLGRVGYGYT
J gene: TRBJ2-2; D gene: TRBD2; V gene: TRBV4-2; CDR3 protein: ASSQDRGGNTGELF
J gene: TRBJ2-7; D gene: -; V gene: TRBV19; CDR3 protein: AVLPRGTPVSEQY
J gene: TRBJ2-1; D gene: -; V gene: TRBV5-1; CDR3 protein: ASSLYLRGYNEQF
J gene: TRBJ2-5; D gene: -; V gene: TRBV28; CDR3 protein: ASSYRVSRQETQY
J gene: TRBJ2-1; D gene: TRBD2; V gene: TRBV27; CDR3 protein: ASSAQGLAGVNEQF